This paragraph reports one T cell receptor (beta chain). This sample is part of a study of technical replicates of blood from several donors. Data came from immunoSEQ multiplex PCR; TCRdb stores just in-frame clones and leaves some out. Of 65,000 to 90,000 clones in the sample, 90% to 95% were seen once. Trimming shortened V by 7 bases and J by 4 bases, and 16 bases separated the two germline ends. Germline V lookup: CDR1 SQVTM, CDR2 ANQGSEA. The CDR3 covers 13 residues. The sequence was collected from a human donor in good health. The specimen was T cells isolated from PBMCs. The chain recombines TRBV29-1 with TRBJ1-1; perhaps TRBD1 as D (5 bases). The chain's CDR3 is CSATDAGGTEAFF. CDR3 DNA: TGCAGCGCTACTGACGCGGGGGGCACTGAAGCTTTCTTT.